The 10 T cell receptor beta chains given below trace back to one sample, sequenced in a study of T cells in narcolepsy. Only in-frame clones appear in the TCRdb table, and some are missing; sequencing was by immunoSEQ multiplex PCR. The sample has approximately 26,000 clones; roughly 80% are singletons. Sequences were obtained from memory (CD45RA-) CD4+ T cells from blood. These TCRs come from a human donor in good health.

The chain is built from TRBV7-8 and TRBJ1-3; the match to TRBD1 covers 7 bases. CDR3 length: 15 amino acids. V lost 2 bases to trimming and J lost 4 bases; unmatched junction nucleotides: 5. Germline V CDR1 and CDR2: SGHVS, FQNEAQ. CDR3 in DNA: TGTGCCAGCAGCTTACCGGGACAGAGAGGAAACACCATATATTTT. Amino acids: CASSLPGQRGNTIYF.

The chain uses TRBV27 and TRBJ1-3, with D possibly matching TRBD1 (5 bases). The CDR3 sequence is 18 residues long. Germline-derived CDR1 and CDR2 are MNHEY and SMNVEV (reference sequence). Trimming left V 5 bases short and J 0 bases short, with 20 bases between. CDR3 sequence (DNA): TGTGCCAGCAGTCCTTCACCGCCGGGACTCAACTCTGGAAACACCATATATTTT. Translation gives CASSPSPPGLNSGNTIYF.

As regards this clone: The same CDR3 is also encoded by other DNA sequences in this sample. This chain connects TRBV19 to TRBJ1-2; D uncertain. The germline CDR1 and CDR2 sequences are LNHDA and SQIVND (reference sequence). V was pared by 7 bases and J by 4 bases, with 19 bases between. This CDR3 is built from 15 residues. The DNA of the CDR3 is TGTGCCAGTACCGTGGGGAGCCTCCGGACCTATGGCTACACCTTC. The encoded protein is CASTVGSLRTYGYTF.

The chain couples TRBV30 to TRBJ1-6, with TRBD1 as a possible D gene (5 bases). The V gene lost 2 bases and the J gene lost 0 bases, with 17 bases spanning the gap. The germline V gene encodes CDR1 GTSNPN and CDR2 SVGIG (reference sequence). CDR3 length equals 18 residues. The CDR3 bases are TGTGCCTGGAGTAGAACAAATAAGGGGAACTCCTATAATTCACCCCTCCACTTT. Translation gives CAWSRTNKGNSYNSPLHF.

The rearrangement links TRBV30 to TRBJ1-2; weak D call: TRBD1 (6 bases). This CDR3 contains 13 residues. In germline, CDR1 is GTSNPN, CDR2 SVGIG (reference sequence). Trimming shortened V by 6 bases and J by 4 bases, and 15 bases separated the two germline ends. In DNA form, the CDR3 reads TGTGCCTGTAGGGACAAACGCTCCTATGGCTACACCTTC. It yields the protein CACRDKRSYGYTF.

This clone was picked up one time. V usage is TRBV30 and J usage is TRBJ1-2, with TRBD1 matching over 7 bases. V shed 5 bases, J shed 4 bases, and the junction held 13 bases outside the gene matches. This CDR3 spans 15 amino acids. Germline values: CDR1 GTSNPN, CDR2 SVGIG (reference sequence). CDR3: CAWEKGQGGLYGYTF. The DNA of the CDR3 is TGTGCCTGGGAGAAAGGGCAGGGGGGCCTCTATGGCTACACCTTC.

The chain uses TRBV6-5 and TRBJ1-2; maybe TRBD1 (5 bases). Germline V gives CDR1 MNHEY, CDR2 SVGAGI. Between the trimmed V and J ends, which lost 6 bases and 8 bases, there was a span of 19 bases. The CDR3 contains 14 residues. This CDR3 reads CASRTRRGYAGYTF. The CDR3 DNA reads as TGTGCCAGCAGAACGAGACGGGGCTATGCAGGCTACACCTTC.

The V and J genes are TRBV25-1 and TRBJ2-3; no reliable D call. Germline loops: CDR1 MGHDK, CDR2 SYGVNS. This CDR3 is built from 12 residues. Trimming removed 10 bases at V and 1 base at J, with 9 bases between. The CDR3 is CATTPGTDTQYF. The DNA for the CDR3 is TGTGCCACAACGCCGGGCACAGATACGCAGTATTTT.

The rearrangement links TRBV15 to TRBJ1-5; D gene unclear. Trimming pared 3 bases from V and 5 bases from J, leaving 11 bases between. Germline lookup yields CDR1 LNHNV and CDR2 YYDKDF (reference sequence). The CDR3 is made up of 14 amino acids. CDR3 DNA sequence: TGTGCCACCAGCAGGGGGAATTTAGATCAGCCCCAGCATTTT. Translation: CATSRGNLDQPQHF.

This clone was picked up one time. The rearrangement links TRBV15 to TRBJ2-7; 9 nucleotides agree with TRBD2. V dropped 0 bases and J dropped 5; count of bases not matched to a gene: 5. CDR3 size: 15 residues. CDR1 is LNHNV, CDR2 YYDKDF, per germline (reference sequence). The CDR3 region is CATSRDYSGRNEQYF. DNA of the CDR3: TGTGCCACCAGCAGAGATTATAGCGGGAGAAACGAGCAGTACTTC.